Shown below are 25 T cell receptor beta chains from a single sample sequenced in a study of blood T cell repertoires in COVID-19. Some clones are missing from TCRdb's copy, which holds only in-frame ones; the method was immunoSEQ multiplex PCR. In the table there are about 190,000 clones, 86% of which are singletons. The sequenced material came from PBMCs or T cells enriched from blood (not recorded which). All receptors come from a woman under 40 who had recovered from COVID-19.

The rearrangement uses TRBV21-1 and TRBJ1-6. TRBV21-1 is given as a pseudogene. The CDR3 loop spans 18 amino acids. In DNA, the CDR3 is TGTGCCAGCGCCAAAGGGCAGGAGGCTTACTCCTATAATTCACCCCTCCACTTT. As protein: CASAKGQEAYSYNSPLHF.

Only one count was recorded for this clone. The chain has TRBV2 and TRBJ2-1; 9 bases line up with TRBD2. The V segment lost 6 bases and the J segment 7 bases; nucleotides outside the gene matches: 22. This CDR3 comprises 19 residues. CDR1 SNHLY and CDR2 FYNNEI come from the germline V gene. CDR3 residues: CASRKEVLSGSTVPNEQFF. Here the CDR3 DNA reads TGTGCCAGCAGGAAGGAGGTACTTAGCGGGAGCACCGTTCCGAATGAGCAGTTCTTC.

This clone was recorded only once. The chain has TRBV29-1 and TRBJ2-3, with 7 nucleotides matching TRBD2. The ends lost 6 bases at V and 3 bases at J; junction bases unmatched: 12. Germline-derived CDR1 and CDR2 are SQVTM and ANQGSEA. The CDR3 loop spans 15 amino acids. Written as DNA, the CDR3 is TGCAGCGTGTCGGCGTCGGGGGGTGGGACAGATACGCAGTATTTT. This translates into CSVSASGGGTDTQYF.

V and J are TRBV7-2 and TRBJ2-5; TRBD2 is a possible D gene (7 bases). This CDR3 is built from 14 residues. Deletions cut 5 bases from V and 2 bases from J, with 12 bases between. Germline values: CDR1 SGHTA, CDR2 FQGNSA. The CDR3 nucleotides are TGTGCCAGCAGCCGGGGGGCGGGACAAGAGACCCAGTACTTC. This translates into CASSRGAGQETQYF.

The chain carries TRBV10-3 and TRBJ2-1, with 13 bases that match TRBD2. The CDR3 covers 16 residues. V was pared by 4 bases and J by 8 bases, with 8 bases of the junction left unmatched. Germline CDR1 ENHRY, CDR2 SYGVKD. CDR3 sequence: CAISGGLAGSPHEQFF. The CDR3 DNA reads TGTGCCATCAGTGGGGGACTAGCGGGATCCCCTCATGAGCAGTTCTTC.

This clone was found a few times. This sequence joins TRBV5-4 and TRBJ2-1; D is unresolved. The CDR3 has 11 amino acids. Germline V gene sequence: CDR1 SGHNT, CDR2 YYREEE (reference sequence). Trimming stripped 10 bases from V and 9 bases from J, with 14 bases between. The CDR3 coding sequence is TGTGCCTCCTCCTCGTCCAGTGAGCAGTTCTTC. It is translated as CASSSSSEQFF. The complete variable domain, with remaining parts taken from reference TRBV5-4 and TRBJ2-1, reads ETGVTQSPTHLIKTRGQQVTLRCSSQSGHNTVSWYQQALGQGPQFIFQYYREEENGRGNFPPRFSGLQFPNYSSELNVNALELDDSALYLCASSSSSEQFFGPGTRLTVL.

The chain carries TRBV18 and TRBJ2-2; 7 nucleotides align to TRBD2. The V and J ends lost 1 base and 2 bases, in that order; junction bases with no gene match: 4. Germline V CDR1 and CDR2: KGHSH, LQKENI. The CDR3 covers 16 residues. As DNA, the CDR3 is TGTGCCAGCTCACCACGGGGCGGGAGCAACACCGGGGAGCTGTTTTTT. Translated, it gives CASSPRGGSNTGELFF.

The chain is built from TRBV4-1 and TRBJ1-2; D is uncertain. This CDR3 has 13 residues. Germline V gene data show CDR1 as MGHRA and CDR2 as YSYEKL. Between the trimmed V and J ends, which lost 1 base and 8 bases, there was a span of 11 bases. CDR3 loop: CASSQGSMTGYTF. The CDR3 coding sequence is TGCGCCAGCAGCCAAGGGAGTATGACGGGCTACACCTTC.

The chain combines TRBV7-8 with TRBJ1-5; the D gene is possibly TRBD1 (5 bases). The CDR3 is made up of 18 amino acids. Trimming cost V 4 bases and J 6 bases, with 25 bases left between them. Germline values: CDR1 SGHVS, CDR2 FQNEAQ. In nucleotides, the CDR3 is TGTGCCAGCAGCTCCACCCCAGGACATCCCGGAGCCGGTCAGCCCCAGCATTTT. Its translation: CASSSTPGHPGAGQPQHF.

This clone showed up just a few times. V and J are TRBV27 and TRBJ2-7; possible D gene TRBD1, 6 bases. There are 16 residues in the CDR3. The V gene's germline CDR1 is MNHEY and CDR2 SMNVEV (reference sequence). V was cut by 0 bases and J by 0 bases, with 12 bases left in between. The CDR3 is CASSLSADSRSYEQYF. In nucleotides, the CDR3 is TGTGCCAGCAGTTTATCCGCGGACAGTCGCTCCTACGAGCAGTACTTC.

This chain connects TRBV30 to TRBJ1-2; TRBD1 might be the D (5 bases). The CDR3 contains 12 residues. The V end was cut by 3 bases, the J end by 6 bases, with 11 bases between. Looked up from germline, CDR1 is GTSNPN and CDR2 is SVGIG (reference sequence). This CDR3 reads CAWRYQGNGYTF. CDR3 coding DNA: TGTGCCTGGAGGTACCAGGGAAATGGCTACACCTTC.

This clone appeared a single time. The V and J genes are TRBV28 and TRBJ1-1, with D perhaps TRBD1 (5 bases). Germline CDR1 and CDR2: MDHEN and SYDVKM. The CDR3 loop spans 13 amino acids. The ends were cut back, 4 bases at V and 5 bases at J, with 11 bases in the middle. CDR3 nucleotides: TGTGCCAGCAGTTCGACAGCTTGGACTGAAGCTTTCTTT. Translating it yields CASSSTAWTEAFF. The entire variable domain, with the rest obtained from reference TRBV28 and TRBJ1-1, is as follows: DVKVTQSSRYLVKRTGEKVFLECVQDMDHENMFWYRQDPGLGLRLIYFSYDVKMKEKGDIPEGYSVSREKKERFSLILESASTNQTSMYLCASSSTAWTEAFFGQGTRLTVV.

This clone has just one count. The genes are TRBV24-1 and TRBJ2-5, with 10 bases matching TRBD1. This CDR3 contains 16 residues. Germline CDR1 and CDR2: KGHDR and SFDVKD. Trimming at V came to 4 bases and at J to 4 bases, leaving 8 bases not matched to a gene. The CDR3 region has the DNA TGTGCCACCAGTGACTCCGGGACAGGGGACGCAGAGACCCAGTACTTC. The encoded protein is CATSDSGTGDAETQYF.

The chain is built from TRBV7-9 and TRBJ1-1; no definite D call. This CDR3 contains 16 residues. Trimming left V 4 bases short and J 1 base short, with 16 bases between. Germline V gives CDR1 SEHNR, CDR2 FQNEAQ (reference sequence). The CDR3 protein is CASSSRRGLGNTEAFF. The CDR3 nucleotides read TGTGCCAGCAGCTCCCGGCGGGGTTTGGGGAACACTGAAGCTTTCTTT.

The V call is TRBV7-8, the J call TRBJ1-1; D remains unclear. The V and J ends lost 3 bases and 3 bases respectively, with 8 bases between them. Germline-derived CDR1 and CDR2 are SGHVS and FQNEAQ. The CDR3 sequence is 13 residues long. The CDR3 coding sequence is TGTGCCAGCAGCTTCACCGGGGACACTGAAGCTTTCTTT. Encoded protein: CASSFTGDTEAFF. The whole variable domain, remainder taken from reference TRBV7-8 and TRBJ1-1, is GAGVSQSPRYKVAKRGQDVALRCDPISGHVSLFWYQQALGQGPEFLTYFQNEAQLDKSGLPSDRFFAERPEGSVSTLKIQRTQQEDSAVYLCASSFTGDTEAFFGQGTRLTVV.

V usage is TRBV5-4 and J usage is TRBJ2-5, with D possibly being TRBD1 or TRBD2 (7 bases each). This CDR3 comprises 11 residues. The V and J ends lost 9 bases and 4 bases respectively, with 10 bases between them. The germline CDR1 and CDR2 sequences are SGHNT and YYREEE (reference sequence). Here the CDR3 DNA reads TGTGCCACCAGGGGGGGAGAGACCCAGTACTTC. It codes for CATRGGETQYF.

The rearrangement links TRBV27 to TRBJ2-1; 10 bases agree with TRBD2. After removal of 2 bases from V and 0 bases from J, the junction contained 7 bases not matched to a gene. The germline gives CDR1 MNHEY, CDR2 SMNVEV (reference sequence). This CDR3 comprises 18 residues. Written as DNA, the CDR3 is TGTGCCAGCAGTTTAACTAGCGGGGTCTTAAGCTCCTACAATGAGCAGTTCTTC. Translated, it gives CASSLTSGVLSSYNEQFF.

The chain employs TRBV15 and TRBJ2-3; 8 positions agree with TRBD2. Germline V gene sequence: CDR1 LNHNV, CDR2 YYDKDF (reference sequence). The CDR3 runs to 16 residues. Unmatched junction bases numbered 10, after V lost 7 bases and J lost 1 base. The CDR3 DNA sequence: TGTGCCACCACTACTCCGCGAGCGGGAGGCACAGATACGCAGTATTTT. Its protein product is CATTTPRAGGTDTQYF. Full variable domain (outside the CDR3, taken from reference TRBV15 and TRBJ2-3): DAMVIQNPRYQVTQFGKPVTLSCSQTLNHNVMYWYQQKSSQAPKLLFHYYDKDFNNEADTPDNFQSRRPNTSFCFLDIRSPGLGDTAMYLCATTTPRAGGTDTQYFGPGTRLTVL.

The V gene is TRBV29-1, the J gene TRBJ1-5; a weak D match, TRBD1 (5 bases). The CDR3 totals 15 residues. Trimming stripped 6 bases from V and 1 base from J, with 16 bases between. Germline CDR1 is SQVTM and CDR2 is ANQGSEA. The CDR3 bases are TGCAGCGTCGCGGCTGGAGGGACGAGCAATCAGCCCCAGCATTTT. Translation: CSVAAGGTSNQPQHF.

This sequence joins TRBV2 and TRBJ2-1, with 7 bases fitting TRBD1. Germline CDR1 and CDR2: SNHLY and FYNNEI. The CDR3 contains 17 residues. V was pared by 5 bases and J by 4 bases, with 14 bases of the junction left unmatched. The CDR3 loop is CASSNTGEQTWYNEQFF. CDR3 bases: TGTGCCAGCAGTAACACAGGGGAGCAGACATGGTACAATGAGCAGTTCTTC.

This sequence joins TRBV15 and TRBJ2-4, with 12 bases lining up with TRBD2. Per the germline V gene, CDR1 is LNHNV and CDR2 is YYDKDF (reference sequence). The CDR3 has 13 residues. V lost 8 bases, J lost 6 bases, and 2 bases stayed unmatched. This CDR3 is CATSGLAGNIQYF. The CDR3 nucleotides are TGTGCCACCTCGGGACTAGCGGGAAACATTCAGTACTTC. Looking up the rest from reference TRBV15 and TRBJ2-4 gives the full variable domain: DAMVIQNPRYQVTQFGKPVTLSCSQTLNHNVMYWYQQKSSQAPKLLFHYYDKDFNNEADTPDNFQSRRPNTSFCFLDIRSPGLGDTAMYLCATSGLAGNIQYFGAGTRLSVL.

This clone has a single count. The chain is built from TRBV13 and TRBJ2-1, with D possibly being TRBD2 (6 bases). CDR1 is PRHDT and CDR2 is FYEKMQ in the germline V gene (reference sequence). This CDR3 has 14 residues. The V end lost 1 base, the J end lost 4 bases, and 8 bases lay between the germline ends. The CDR3: CASSLAGEYNEQFF. As DNA, the CDR3 is TGTGCCAGCAGCTTAGCGGGAGAGTACAATGAGCAGTTCTTC.

The V call is TRBV3-1 (or the pseudogene TRBV3-2), the J call TRBJ2-3; maybe TRBD1 (6 bases). The V end was cut by 5 bases, the J end by 3 bases, with 18 bases between. The CDR3 length is 16 residues. Germline loops: CDR1 LGHDT, CDR2 YNNKEL (reference sequence). The DNA of the CDR3 is TGTGCCAGCAGCTCGATCTCAGGGGAATCAACAGATACGCAGTATTTT. Translating it yields CASSSISGESTDTQYF.

The chain carries TRBV29-1 and TRBJ1-1, with unresolved D. Germline CDR1 reads SQVTM; CDR2 reads ANQGSEA. Trimming removed 4 bases at V and 1 base at J, with 7 bases between. This CDR3 is 12 amino acids long. The CDR3 reads CSVVDTNTEAFF. The CDR3 nucleotides are TGCAGCGTTGTCGACACGAACACTGAAGCTTTCTTT.

V is TRBV19 and J is TRBJ1-5; a weak D match, TRBD1 (6 bases). This CDR3 is built from 14 residues. V was shortened by 5 bases and J by 11 bases, with 19 bases between the two germline ends. CDR1 is LNHDA and CDR2 is SQIVND in the germline V gene (reference sequence). The CDR3 DNA is TGTGCCAGTAGTGGACGGGACAAGCTCGGGACCCAGCATTTT. Encoded protein: CASSGRDKLGTQHF.